The rows below give T cell receptor beta chains drawn from one sample of a study of blood T cell repertoires in COVID-19. Profiled with immunoSEQ multiplex PCR; TCRdb holds only in-frame clones, not every one. The table lists 240,000 or so clones, around 83% of them singletons. Source material: peripheral blood. The receptor source for this set is a woman aged 18 to 35 with acute or convalescent COVID-19. The CDR3 runs from the conserved cysteine through the conserved F or W. Each record gives: clone size, V gene, J gene, D gene, CDR3 protein, CDR3 DNA. The D gene is left open where the match is weak. Clone size is given for some rows only: seen once, a few or many times, or a class if the clone is expanded.

-	TRBV4-1	TRBJ2-4	TRBD2	CASSQETSGGARYF	TGCGCCAGCAGCCAAGAGACTAGCGGGGGGGCTCGGTACTTC
-	TRBV27	TRBJ2-1	TRBD2	CASSPIPTSGSVDEQFF	TGTGCCAGCAGTCCAATTCCGACTAGCGGGAGTGTCGATGAGCAGTTCTTC
few	TRBV18	TRBJ1-6	-	CASSPEEVYSPLHF	TGTGCCAGCTCACCGGAGGAGGTTTATTCACCCCTCCACTTT
-	TRBV10-3	TRBJ2-7	TRBD2	CAISDPLGTSVHEQYF	TGTGCCATCAGTGACCCACTTGGGACTAGCGTTCACGAGCAGTACTTC
-	TRBV12-5	TRBJ2-5	TRBD1	CASGPQGEETQYF	TGTGCTAGTGGCCCACAGGGGGAAGAGACCCAGTACTTC
-	TRBV2	TRBJ1-5	-	CASSGVRDNQPQHF	TGTGCCAGCAGTGGGGTCAGGGACAATCAGCCCCAGCATTTT
once	TRBV4-1	TRBJ2-3	-	CASSVGSGISDTQYF	TGCGCCAGCAGCGTAGGATCAGGGATTTCTGATACGCAGTATTTT
few	TRBV7-2	TRBJ1-3	-	CASNTWAGAGNTIYF	TGTGCCAGCAACACCTGGGCGGGGGCTGGAAACACCATATATTTT
-	TRBV7-2	TRBJ1-5	-	CASSVGSRSNQPQHF	TGTGCCAGCAGCGTGGGTTCGCGGAGCAATCAGCCCCAGCATTTT
-	TRBV9	TRBJ1-3	-	CASSVGEGNTIYF	TGTGCCAGCAGCGTAGGCGAGGGAAACACCATATATTTT
-	TRBV2	TRBJ2-1	-	CASSALSSYNEQFF	TGTGCCAGCAGTGCCCTCTCTAGCTACAATGAGCAGTTCTTC
-	TRBV5-1	TRBJ2-3	-	CASSLATGGIETDTQYF	TGCGCCAGCAGCTTGGCCACTGGCGGGATTGAGACAGATACGCAGTATTTT
once	TRBV5-6	TRBJ2-3	TRBD2	CASSRAGGISLTDTQYF	TGTGCCAGCAGCCGAGCGGGAGGAATAAGCCTTACAGATACGCAGTATTTT
-	TRBV6-6	TRBJ1-3	-	CASSSTGISGNTIYF	TGTGCCAGCAGTTCGACAGGTATCTCTGGAAACACCATATATTTT
-	TRBV6-2/TRBV6-3	TRBJ2-2	TRBD2	CASSYVGLAGLWTGELFF	TGTGCCAGCAGTTATGTTGGGCTAGCGGGCCTCTGGACCGGGGAGCTGTTTTTT
-	TRBV5-1	TRBJ1-1	TRBD1	CASRYTGDSVTFF	TGCGCCAGCAGATATACAGGGGATTCGGTAACTTTCTTT
-	TRBV6-1	TRBJ2-7	TRBD2	CASSVRAREGVYEQYF	TGTGCCAGCAGTGTGAGGGCCCGGGAGGGCGTCTACGAGCAGTACTTC
-	TRBV5-4	TRBJ2-5	TRBD2	CASTLAGGRQETQYF	TGTGCCAGCACGTTAGCGGGAGGGAGACAAGAGACCCAGTACTTC
once	TRBV15	TRBJ1-2	-	CATSRVQHYYGYTF	TGTGCCACCAGCAGAGTACAGCATTACTATGGCTACACCTTC
-	TRBV20-1	TRBJ1-2	-	CSGAGYYGYTF	TGCAGTGGGGCTGGGTACTATGGCTACACCTTC
-	TRBV3-1/TRBV3-2	TRBJ2-1	TRBD2	CASSQDSTSGSSGEQFF	TGTGCCAGCAGCCAAGACTCGACTAGCGGGAGTTCTGGTGAGCAGTTCTTC
-	TRBV5-6	TRBJ1-6	TRBD1	CASSLVTGGLSPLHF	TGTGCCAGCAGCTTGGTAACAGGGGGCCTCTCACCCCTCCACTTT
-	TRBV27	TRBJ2-7	-	CASSLGPGAYEQYF	TGTGCCAGCAGTTTAGGTCCGGGGGCCTACGAGCAGTACTTC
-	TRBV6-6	TRBJ1-2	TRBD1	CASSSDRVGNYGYTF	TGTGCCAGCAGTTCAGACAGGGTTGGCAACTATGGCTACACCTTC
once	TRBV6-4	TRBJ2-1	TRBD2	CASSDPRTSGIVYEQFF	TGTGCCAGCAGTGACCCGCGGACTAGCGGAATAGTGTATGAGCAGTTCTTC
-	TRBV7-9	TRBJ2-3	TRBD2	CASSLQLADTDTQYF	TGTGCCAGCAGCTTACAACTAGCGGACACAGATACGCAGTATTTT
-	TRBV19	TRBJ1-1	-	CASSIDEGRPAFF	TGTGCCAGTAGTATAGATGAGGGCAGACCAGCTTTCTTT
-	TRBV10-2	TRBJ2-1	-	CASRHPPGPAGYEQFF	TGCGCCAGCAGACACCCACCGGGTCCCGCTGGCTATGAGCAGTTCTTC
-	TRBV5-6	TRBJ2-3	TRBD2	CASSLVLASGRMDTQYF	TGTGCCAGCAGCCTGGTCTTGGCTAGCGGGAGGATGGATACGCAGTATTTT
-	TRBV7-9	TRBJ1-5	TRBD1	CASSLGLTGGGNQPQHF	TGTGCCAGCAGCTTGGGGCTGACAGGGGGCGGCAATCAGCCCCAGCATTTT
-	TRBV4-1	TRBJ1-2	TRBD1	CASSQEAGTGYGYTF	TGCGCCAGCAGCCAAGAAGCTGGGACAGGGTATGGCTACACCTTC
-	TRBV19	TRBJ2-7	TRBD1	CASSLLQGSHEQYF	TGTGCCAGTAGTCTACTACAGGGGTCCCACGAGCAGTACTTC
-	TRBV6-5	TRBJ1-5	-	CASSYGRDSNQPQHF	TGTGCCAGCAGTTACGGGCGGGATAGCAATCAGCCCCAGCATTTT
-	TRBV6-2/TRBV6-3	TRBJ2-7	-	CASSELYEQYF	TGTGCCAGCAGCGAACTCTACGAGCAGTACTTC
-	TRBV11-2	TRBJ1-6	-	CASSSAGTFSGSPLHF	TGTGCCAGCAGCTCTGCCGGGACTTTCTCTGGCTCACCCCTCCACTTT
-	TRBV27	TRBJ2-7	TRBD2	CASTRTPGLVSPYEQYF	TGTGCCAGCACGAGAACACCGGGACTAGTTAGCCCATACGAGCAGTACTTC